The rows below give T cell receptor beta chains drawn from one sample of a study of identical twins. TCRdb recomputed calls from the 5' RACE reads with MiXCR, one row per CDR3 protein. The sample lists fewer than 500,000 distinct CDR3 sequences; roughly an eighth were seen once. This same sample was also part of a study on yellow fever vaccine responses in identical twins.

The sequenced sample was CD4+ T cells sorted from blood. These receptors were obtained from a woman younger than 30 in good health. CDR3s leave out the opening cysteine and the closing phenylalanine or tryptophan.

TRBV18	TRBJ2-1	ASSLSGTGYTEQF
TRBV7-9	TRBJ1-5	ASSIGTGGGNQPQH
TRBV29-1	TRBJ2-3	SVGGGFTSTDTQY
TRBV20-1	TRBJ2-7	SARDRLYEQY
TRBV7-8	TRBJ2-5	ASSLAASFGETQY
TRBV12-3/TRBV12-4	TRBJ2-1	ASNPTSVSYNEQF
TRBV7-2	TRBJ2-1	ASSLGGGAGPGHEQF
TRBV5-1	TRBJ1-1	ASKGVTGRTEAF
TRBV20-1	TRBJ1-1	SARGTEWSEAF
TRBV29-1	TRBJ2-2	SVGRGNTGELF
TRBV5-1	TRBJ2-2	ASSLTLKGAGELF
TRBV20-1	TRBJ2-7	SALGQGSIPSGQY
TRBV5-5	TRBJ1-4	ASSFNPGATNEKLF
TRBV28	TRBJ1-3	ASSLGHSGNTIY
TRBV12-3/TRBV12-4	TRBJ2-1	ASSFPLGYEQF
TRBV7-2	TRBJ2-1	ASSLQRSPYNEQF
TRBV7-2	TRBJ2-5	ASSFMGLQETQY
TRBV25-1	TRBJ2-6	ASSESRTASGANVLT
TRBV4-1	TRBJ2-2	ASSQTDFPAGELF
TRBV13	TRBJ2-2	ASSLVRGPRTGELF
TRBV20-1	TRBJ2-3	SARDLTSGGPLKY
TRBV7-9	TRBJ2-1	ASSLGDRVFNEQF
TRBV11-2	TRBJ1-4	ASSLLPNEKLF
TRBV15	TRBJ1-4	ATSVGGGEKLF
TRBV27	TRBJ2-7	ASSLRSRESSYEQY
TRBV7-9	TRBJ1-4	ASSREPAAEKLF
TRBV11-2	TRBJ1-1	ASSGNRGTTEAF
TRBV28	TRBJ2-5	ASSSPGVEETQY
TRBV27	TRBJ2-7	ATSLLSKSSYEQY
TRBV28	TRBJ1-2	ASSSVDRVRGYT
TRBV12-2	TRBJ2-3	ASRLRPDLYIITDTQY
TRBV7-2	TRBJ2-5	ASRRAGTQETQY
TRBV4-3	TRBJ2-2	ASSQAGANTGELF
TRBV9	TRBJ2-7	ASSVTMGTASYEQY
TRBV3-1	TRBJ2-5	ASSTEGSWEKETQY
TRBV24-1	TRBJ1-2	ATSDPTGIYGYT
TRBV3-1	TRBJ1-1	ASSLDGIITNTEAF
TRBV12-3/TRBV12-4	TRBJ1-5	ASSLSSQPQH
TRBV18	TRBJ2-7	ASSPDGSYEQY
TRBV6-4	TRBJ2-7	ASRARGPLPYEQY
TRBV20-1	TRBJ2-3	SARSRVGMVQY
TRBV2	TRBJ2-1	ASSERLAGDNEQF
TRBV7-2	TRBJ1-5	ASSPGGHSNQPQH